This entry features one T cell receptor beta chain sequence. The sample is drawn from a study of blood T cell repertoires in COVID-19. The CDR3 is 14 residues long. Germline loops: CDR1 LNHDA, CDR2 SQIVND (reference sequence). V was shortened by 8 bases and J by 0 bases, with 11 bases between the two germline ends. Data came from immunoSEQ multiplex PCR; TCRdb stores just in-frame clones and leaves some out. This table has about 200,000 clones, more than 70% appearing once. This study enrolled people aged about 18 to 100 from about two dozen US geographic areas. The TCR sequence derives from a man in his forties with acute COVID-19. V usage is TRBV19 and J usage is TRBJ1-5; D call uncertain. Material for sequencing was PBMCs or T cells enriched from blood (not recorded which). CDR3: CASADIPSNQPQHF. CDR3 DNA: TGTGCCAGTGCTGACATCCCTAGCAATCAGCCCCAGCATTTT.